The 21 T cell receptor beta chains reported below all come from one sample, sequenced in a study of blood T cell repertoires in COVID-19. Using immunoSEQ multiplex PCR, the repertoire was profiled, and TCRdb retains in-frame clones only, with some absent. The table records around 60,000 clones, 75% to 90% of them present only once. The specimen sequenced was peripheral blood. The receptors originated from a woman aged 55-69 years with active COVID-19.

This clone has a handful of counts. The CDR3 reads CAWSVTRGPRPNTGELFF. In DNA, the CDR3 is TGTGCCTGGAGTGTCACCAGGGGGCCGAGACCGAACACCGGGGAGCTGTTTTTT. The chain links TRBV30 to TRBJ2-2, with 8 bases lining up with TRBD1. J gave up 0 bases and V 0 bases, and 9 bases lay outside the gene matches. This CDR3 comprises 18 residues. Germline V gene lookup returns CDR1 GTSNPN and CDR2 SVGIG (reference sequence).

As DNA, the CDR3 is TGCGCCAGCAGCCGACAGCAAAATTCACCCCTCCACTTT. Translation gives CASSRQQNSPLHF. The chain employs TRBV5-1 and TRBJ1-6; TRBD1 is a possible D gene (5 bases). The CDR3 has 13 amino acids. V lost 4 bases and J lost 7, with 9 bases in between. From germline, CDR1 is SGHRS and CDR2 YFSETQ.

CDR3 region: CASSHTGLARRVDTQYF. The CDR3 bases are TGTGCCAGCAGCCACACAGGACTAGCGCGAAGGGTGGATACGCAGTATTTT. The chain uses TRBV14 and TRBJ2-3; 9 bases map to TRBD2. The CDR3 length is 17 residues. Germline values: CDR1 SGHDN, CDR2 FVKESK. Trimming took 3 bases from V and 6 from J; bases not matched to a gene: 13.

The gene calls are TRBV5-1 and TRBJ2-2; D possibly corresponds to TRBD2 (5 bases). Trimming removed 0 bases at V and 6 bases at J, with 15 bases between. Germline CDR1 reads SGHRS; CDR2 reads YFSETQ. The CDR3 consists of 16 residues. CDR3 bases: TGCGCCAGCAGCTTGGAGGCGGGCCTCCGAGCCGGGGAGCTGTTTTTT. It specifies CASSLEAGLRAGELFF.

This clone was seen once. The rearrangement links TRBV2 to TRBJ1-4; 8 nucleotides line up with TRBD1. J gave up 7 bases and V 4 bases, and 14 bases lay outside the gene matches. The V gene's germline CDR1 is SNHLY and CDR2 FYNNEI. The CDR3 extends over 17 amino acids. For the CDR3, the DNA is TGTGCCAGCAGTGGAGCCTCGGGACAGGCCAAGGCTGAAAAACTGTTTTTT. As protein: CASSGASGQAKAEKLFF.

The sample holds one count of this clone. The chain links TRBV6-5 to TRBJ2-3, with D uncertain. CDR1 MNHEY and CDR2 SVGAGI come from the germline V gene. V dropped 2 bases and J dropped 0 bases, with 3 bases sitting between them. The CDR3 totals 13 residues. The CDR3 DNA reads as TGTGCCAGCAGTTACCCGAGCACAGATACGCAGTATTTT. Protein sequence: CASSYPSTDTQYF.

The CDR3 spells CASSEEGTRTDTQYF. The CDR3 DNA reads TGTGCCAGCAGTGAAGAAGGGACTAGAACAGATACGCAGTATTTT. The genes are TRBV2 and TRBJ2-3; 8 positions match TRBD2. Per germline, CDR1 SNHLY and CDR2 FYNNEI. This CDR3 is built from 15 residues. Losses at the gene ends were 1 base for V and 3 bases for J; bases not matched to a gene: 3. The whole variable domain, filled in from reference TRBV2 and TRBJ2-3, reads EPEVTQTPSHQVTQMGQEVILRCVPISNHLYFYWYRQILGQKVEFLVSFYNNEISEKSEIFDDQFSVERPDGSNFTLKIRSTKLEDSAMYFCASSEEGTRTDTQYFGPGTRLTVL.

The gene calls are TRBV29-1 and TRBJ2-5; a weak D match, TRBD1 (5 bases). The CDR3 is 12 residues long. Trimming took 7 bases from V and 4 from J, leaving 13 bases between them. Looked up from germline, CDR1 is SQVTM and CDR2 is ANQGSEA. CDR3 coding DNA: TGCAGCGCCAGGGTGTCGGTAGAGACCCAGTACTTC. This encodes CSARVSVETQYF.

The chain is built from TRBV6-4 and TRBJ1-6, with TRBD1 matching 8 bases. Per germline, CDR1 MRHNA and CDR2 SNTAGT. The CDR3 contains 15 residues. The trim removed 7 bases at V and 9 bases at J, leaving 11 bases unmatched. The CDR3 DNA reads TGTGCCAGCAAAGAGTGGACAGGGTCTTTTTCACCCCTCCACTTT. This encodes CASKEWTGSFSPLHF.

The CDR3 region is CASSEEKNTEAFF. DNA for the CDR3: TGCGCCAGCAGTGAGGAGAAGAACACTGAAGCTTTCTTT. V and J are TRBV10-1 and TRBJ1-1; no clear D gene. This CDR3 has 13 residues. Per germline, CDR1 WNHNN and CDR2 SYGVQD (reference sequence). The V end lost 2 bases, the J end lost 1 base, and 5 bases lay between the germline ends.

The V call is TRBV5-1, the J call TRBJ2-2; TRBD2 is a possible D gene (5 bases). The germline CDR1 and CDR2 sequences are SGHRS and YFSETQ. Trimming cost V 1 base and J 1 base, with 11 bases left between them. The CDR3 spans 16 residues. The chain's CDR3 is CASSLQGLMNTGELFF. CDR3 bases: TGCGCCAGCAGCTTGCAAGGACTGATGAACACCGGGGAGCTGTTTTTT.

The V and J genes are TRBV7-3 and TRBJ2-7; 7 nucleotides agree with TRBD1. Trimming at V came to 5 bases and at J to 2 bases, leaving 3 bases not matched to a gene. The germline V gene has CDR1 SGHTA and CDR2 FQGTGA. CDR3 length: 13 amino acids. CDR3 DNA sequence: TGTGCCAGCAGCCCGGGACAGACCTACGAGCAGTACTTC. It is translated as CASSPGQTYEQYF.

This clone showed up just a few times. The chain employs TRBV6-2 or TRBV6-3 and TRBJ1-5; no definite D call. Per the germline V gene, CDR1 is MNHEY and CDR2 is SVGEGT. The V end was cut by 1 base, the J end by 7 bases, with 8 bases between. The CDR3 length is 13 residues. The CDR3 protein is CASSYLERQPQHF. Here the CDR3 DNA reads TGTGCCAGCAGTTACTTGGAGCGGCAGCCCCAGCATTTT.

The V and J genes are TRBV6-5 and TRBJ1-2; 9 nucleotides match TRBD1. The trim removed 6 bases at V and 12 bases at J, leaving 14 bases unmatched. This CDR3 contains 14 residues. From germline, CDR1 is MNHEY and CDR2 SVGAGI. This CDR3 reads CASRHNRGREIDTF. CDR3 sequence (DNA): TGTGCCAGCAGACACAACAGGGGGCGCGAGATCGACACCTTC.

The rearrangement joins TRBV4-3 to TRBJ2-7, with D possibly TRBD2 on 6 matching bases. The ends were cut back, 0 bases at V and 2 bases at J, with 14 bases in the middle. The germline CDR1 and CDR2 sequences are LGHNA and YSLEER. The CDR3 has 16 residues. The CDR3 DNA is TGCGCCAGCAGCCAAGACCAACGGGGGACCCCCTACGAGCAGTACTTC. Protein sequence: CASSQDQRGTPYEQYF.

This rearrangement joins TRBV15 to TRBJ1-2, with 7 bases lining up with TRBD1. The CDR3 is 14 amino acids. The V and J ends lost 5 bases and 3 bases, in that order; junction bases with no gene match: 6. Germline V lookup: CDR1 LNHNV, CDR2 YYDKDF (reference sequence). CDR3 coding DNA: TGTGCCACCAGCGCTCACAGGGGTGACTATGGCTACACCTTC. Amino acid sequence: CATSAHRGDYGYTF.

This chain connects TRBV5-5 to TRBJ1-5; perhaps TRBD1 as D (6 bases). Germline V CDR1 and CDR2: SGHKS, YYEKEE (reference sequence). CDR3 length equals 16 residues. Trimming shortened V by 0 bases and J by 0 bases, and 10 bases separated the two germline ends. The CDR3 here is CASSLGQAYSNQPQHF. CDR3 nucleotides: TGTGCCAGCAGCTTGGGACAGGCCTATAGCAATCAGCCCCAGCATTTT.

V usage is TRBV7-2 and J usage is TRBJ2-5; 9 nucleotides agree with TRBD2. CDR1 and CDR2 from the germline V gene are SGHTA and FQGNSA. The ends lost 1 base at V and 2 bases at J; junction bases unmatched: 5. The CDR3 is made up of 16 amino acids. CDR3 in amino acids: CASSLELAGVQETQYF. The CDR3 region has the DNA TGTGCCAGCAGCTTAGAATTAGCGGGGGTACAAGAGACCCAGTACTTC.

The chain has TRBV5-4 and TRBJ2-7; TRBD1 agrees at 9 bases. V trimming: 4 bases; J trimming: 3 bases; junction bases outside the gene matches: 5. The CDR3 runs 14 residues. Germline assignment: CDR1 SGHNT and CDR2 YYREEE (reference sequence). The CDR3 sequence: CASSLTGGNYEQYF. DNA of the CDR3: TGTGCCAGCAGCCTGACAGGGGGGAACTACGAGCAGTACTTC.

The chain links TRBV5-5 to TRBJ1-1; 7 bases map to TRBD1. Germline CDR1 and CDR2: SGHKS and YYEKEE (reference sequence). J lost 0 bases, V lost 2 bases, and 1 base had no gene match. This CDR3 region has 14 residues. The CDR3 sequence: CASSFGTVNTEAFF. CDR3 bases: TGTGCCAGCAGCTTCGGGACAGTGAACACTGAAGCTTTCTTT.

This clone was counted only a few times. The CDR3: CASSQTGTGNGYTF. As DNA, the CDR3 is TGCGCCAGCAGCCAGACCGGGACAGGGAATGGCTACACCTTC. The rearrangement links TRBV4-1 to TRBJ1-2; 9 nucleotides agree with TRBD1. The germline CDR1 and CDR2 sequences are MGHRA and YSYEKL. This CDR3 is 14 amino acids long. Trimming at V came to 3 bases and at J to 6 bases, leaving 5 bases not matched to a gene.